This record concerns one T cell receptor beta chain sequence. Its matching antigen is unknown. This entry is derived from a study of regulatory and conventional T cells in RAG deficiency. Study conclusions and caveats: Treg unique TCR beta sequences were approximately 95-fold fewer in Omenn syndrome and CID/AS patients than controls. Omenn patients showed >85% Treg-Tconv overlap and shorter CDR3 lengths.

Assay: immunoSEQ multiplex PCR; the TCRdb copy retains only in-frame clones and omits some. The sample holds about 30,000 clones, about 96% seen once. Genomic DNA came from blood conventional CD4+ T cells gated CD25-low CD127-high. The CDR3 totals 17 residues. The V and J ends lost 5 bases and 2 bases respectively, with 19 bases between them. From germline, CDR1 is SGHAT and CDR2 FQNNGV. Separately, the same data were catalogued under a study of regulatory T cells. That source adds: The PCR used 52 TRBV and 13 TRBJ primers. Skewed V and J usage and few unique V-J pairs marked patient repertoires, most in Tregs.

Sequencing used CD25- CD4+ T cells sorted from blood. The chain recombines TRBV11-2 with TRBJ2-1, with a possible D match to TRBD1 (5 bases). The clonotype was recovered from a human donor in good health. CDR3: CASSPLGASPTYNEQFF. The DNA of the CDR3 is TGTGCCAGCAGCCCCCTTGGGGCGTCGCCTACCTACAATGAGCAGTTCTTC.